This TCR beta chain came from a study of Ad26.COV2.S vaccination and SARS-CoV-2 variants. Produced via immunoSEQ multiplex PCR; TCRdb's table is partial and in-frame only. This table has more than 300,000 clones, 70% to 90% appearing once. Germline assignment: CDR1 LNHDA and CDR2 SQIVND (reference sequence). V lost 3 bases and J lost 6; bases outside the gene matches: 9. The CDR3 is 16 residues long. Treatment in this sample: over 15 received Ad26.COV2.S at low or high dose, single or two shots; roughly five received placebo; per-sample allocation not given. On day 63 after the first injection, vaccine and placebo recipients gave samples.

Source: peripheral blood, taken in a trial of Ad26.COV2.S vaccine versus placebo. The V call is TRBV19, the J call TRBJ2-2; 8 bases line up with TRBD1. This receptor was obtained from a person between 18 and 59 years old who received the Ad26.COV2.S COVID-19 vaccine or a placebo. Here the CDR3 reads CASSIGDRGFAGELFF. The CDR3 DNA reads as TGTGCCAGTAGTATTGGAGACAGGGGTTTCGCCGGGGAGCTGTTTTTT.